This T cell receptor (beta chain) was obtained from a study of cytomegalovirus exposure and HLA in healthy donors. With 60 Vbeta and 13 Jbeta primers, the PCR was carried out. Repertoires were generated with immunoSEQ multiplex PCR, while TCRdb's copy carries only in-frame clones and drops some. The sample gives some 190,000 clones, 65% to 80% of which show up once; over 4% is in the top ten. Trimming removed 4 bases at V and 0 bases at J, with 12 bases between. Germline V gene data show CDR1 as ENHRY and CDR2 as SYGVKD. The CDR3 consists of 15 residues. Worth noting for this clone: Antigen specificity is unknown.

Points from the study as a whole: The majority of TCR sequences were rare, yet some public TCRs appeared in many donors. The investigators catalogued 164 TCR beta chains as cytomegalovirus-associated.

The sample taken for sequencing was PBMCs. This TCR was sampled from a man aged 25-45 years in good health and CMV-seropositive. This chain connects TRBV10-3 to TRBJ1-2, with D unresolved. The CDR3 DNA sequence: TGTGCCATCAGTGGAGGGCCCCCGTCTAACTATGGCTACACCTTC. This translates into CAISGGPPSNYGYTF.